The following is a T cell receptor beta chain sequence with its context. The data belong to a study of blood T cell repertoires in COVID-19. Across the whole study: Donors in the United States, Italy and Spain gave samples during acute or convalescent COVID-19. T cells, B-cell-depleted T cells, or PBMCs supplied cDNA or gDNA.

J gave up 1 base and V 3 bases, and 14 bases lay outside the gene matches. This CDR3 region has 19 residues. Germline CDR1 MDHEN, CDR2 SYDVKM. TCRdb keeps only in-frame clones here, not all; method: immunoSEQ multiplex PCR. The top ten clones hold more than 5.5% of a sample with roughly 230,000 clones, approximately 83% of them seen once. The receptor was derived from a human donor in a cohort sampled during active COVID-19. The sample was peripheral blood. This rearrangement joins TRBV28 to TRBJ2-1; 8 nucleotides agree with TRBD2. This CDR3 reads CASSFLRLASEISYNEQFF. The CDR3 nucleotides read TGTGCCAGCAGTTTTTTGAGACTAGCGTCGGAGATATCCTACAATGAGCAGTTCTTC.